These T cell receptor beta chains were read from a single sample in a study of beta chain features in type 1 diabetes. The data were produced by immunoSEQ multiplex PCR, yet TCRdb's version contains in-frame clones alone and is incomplete. The sample holds 100,000 to 150,000 clones; approximately 15% are singletons and the top ten take 2.6%. Source material: central memory CD4+ T cells from blood. These receptors originate from a man aged 18 to 29 with type 1 diabetes. Both conserved end residues are part of each CDR3. The D gene is left open where the match is weak. Expanded clones get a size class; other rows say once, few or many, or leave the size out.

>TRBV6-6|NA|NA|TRBJ2-7
CASSIQGPYEQYF
TGTGCCAGCAGTATCCAGGGGCCCTACGAGCAGTACTTC
>TRBV7-2|NA|NA|TRBJ2-1
CASSLYGGGNEQFF
TGTGCCAGCAGCTTATACGGGGGAGGCAATGAGCAGTTCTTC
>TRBV7-2|NA|NA|TRBJ2-7
CASSSIGSTYEQYF
TGTGCCAGCAGCTCCATAGGGTCTACTTACGAGCAGTACTTC
>TRBV2|NA|NA|TRBJ1-1
CASSETGTPNTEAFF
TGTGCCAGCAGTGAAACCGGGACGCCGAACACTGAAGCTTTCTTT
>TRBV27|NA|NA|TRBJ1-5
CASSLKNLGREPQHF
TGTGCCAGCAGTCTAAAGAACCTCGGCCGAGAGCCCCAGCATTTT
>TRBV30|few|NA|TRBJ1-3
CAWTWGNTIYF
TGTGCCTGGACTTGGGGAAACACCATATATTTT
>TRBV5-1|NA|NA|TRBJ1-1
CASSTFAGTEAFF
TGCGCCAGCAGCACCTTCGCAGGCACTGAAGCTTTCTTT
>TRBV11-2|few|NA|TRBJ2-7
CASRQTRGPLGGEQYF
TGTGCCAGCAGGCAGACGAGGGGGCCCCTGGGGGGCGAGCAGTACTTC
>TRBV18|NA|NA|TRBJ2-6
CASSQNVAYSGANVLTF
TGTGCCAGCTCACAAAATGTGGCATACTCTGGGGCCAACGTCCTGACTTTC
>TRBV29-1|NA|NA|TRBJ2-7
CSDHVAIYEEQYF
TGCAGCGACCACGTAGCGATCTACGAGGAGCAGTACTTC
>TRBV7-9|few|TRBD1|TRBJ2-5
CASRLGQATTQETQYF
TGTGCCAGCAGACTGGGACAGGCTACCACCCAAGAGACCCAGTACTTC
>TRBV6-6|few|TRBD2|TRBJ2-1
CASSPAASGRNEQFF
TGTGCCAGCAGCCCCGCGGCTAGCGGGAGAAATGAGCAGTTCTTC
>TRBV29-1|NA|NA|TRBJ2-7
CSVESQASYEQYF
TGCAGCGTTGAATCACAGGCTTCCTACGAGCAGTACTTC
>TRBV4-2|few|NA|TRBJ2-3
CASSQEVPDTQYF
TGTGCCAGCAGCCAAGAGGTCCCAGATACGCAGTATTTT
>TRBV18|NA|TRBD2|TRBJ2-7
CASSSGLAGSSYEQYF
TGTGCCAGCTCATCGGGACTAGCGGGATCCTCCTACGAGCAGTACTTC
>TRBV5-4|few|TRBD2|TRBJ2-1
CASSLAGDSYNEQFF
TGTGCCAGCAGCTTAGCGGGGGACTCCTACAATGAGCAGTTCTTC
>TRBV5-1|NA|NA|TRBJ2-3
CASSLEGLATDTQYF
TGCGCCAGCAGCTTGGAAGGGTTGGCTACAGATACGCAGTATTTT
>TRBV5-1|NA|TRBD1|TRBJ1-2
CASSADRGRDYGYTF
TGCGCCAGCAGCGCCGACAGGGGGCGAGACTATGGCTACACCTTC
>TRBV7-9|NA|NA|TRBJ2-3
CASSSTGLEDTQYF
TGTGCCAGCAGCTCAACAGGGTTGGAGGATACGCAGTATTTT
>TRBV18|few|NA|TRBJ2-3
CASSPLAAREDTQYF
TGTGCCAGCTCACCACTGGCGGCCAGGGAAGATACGCAGTATTTT
>TRBV30|NA|NA|TRBJ2-1
CATHRGYPYNEQFF
TGTGCTACCCATCGGGGGTACCCCTACAATGAGCAGTTCTTC
>TRBV18|few|NA|TRBJ2-3
CASSPELLATDTQYF
TGTGCCAGCTCACCAGAGCTTCTGGCCACAGATACGCAGTATTTT
>TRBV9|NA|TRBD2|TRBJ2-2
CASSFRLAGGTNTGELFF
TGTGCCAGCAGCTTCCGACTAGCGGGGGGCACGAACACCGGGGAGCTGTTTTTT
>TRBV9|NA|NA|TRBJ1-5
CASSPDLYSNQPQHF
TGTGCCAGCAGCCCCGACCTATATAGCAATCAGCCCCAGCATTTT
>TRBV7-2|few|TRBD1|TRBJ1-1
CASSSGTGNTEAFF
TGTGCCAGCAGCTCCGGGACAGGGAACACTGAAGCTTTCTTT
>TRBV7-7|few|TRBD2|TRBJ2-3
CASSLGGTSGATDTQYF
TGTGCTAGCAGCTTGGGGGGGACTAGCGGGGCCACAGATACGCAGTATTTT
>TRBV6-5|NA|NA|TRBJ2-7
CASRAQGLHEQYF
TGTGCCAGCAGGGCTCAGGGGCTTCACGAGCAGTACTTC
>TRBV10-3|few|TRBD2|TRBJ2-3
CAIGGGVAGETDTQYF
TGTGCCATCGGGGGGGGTGTAGCGGGAGAAACAGATACGCAGTATTTT
>TRBV9|NA|TRBD1|TRBJ1-5
CASSVGQGAIFPQHF
TGTGCCAGCAGCGTAGGACAGGGGGCCATATTTCCCCAGCATTTT
>TRBV27|NA|TRBD2|TRBJ2-2
CASSSGHSGGDTGELFF
TGTGCCAGCAGTTCCGGACATAGCGGGGGGGACACCGGGGAGCTGTTTTTT
>TRBV9|few|NA|TRBJ1-2
CASSPFLRQNYGYTF
TGTGCCAGCAGCCCCTTCCTGCGACAGAACTATGGCTACACCTTC
>TRBV7-2|few|NA|TRBJ1-6
CASSLDSPLHF
TGTGCCAGCAGCCTGGACTCACCCCTCCACTTT
>TRBV28|many|TRBD1|TRBJ2-7
CASRAKGQGSYEQYF
TGTGCCAGCAGGGCGAAGGGACAGGGGTCCTACGAGCAGTACTTC
>TRBV29-1|NA|NA|TRBJ1-3
CSVALHSGNTIYF
TGCAGCGTAGCCCTCCACTCTGGAAACACCATATATTTT
>TRBV9|few|TRBD2|TRBJ2-3
CASGPSGSDTQYF
TGTGCCAGCGGACCTAGCGGGAGTGATACGCAGTATTTT
>TRBV2|few|NA|TRBJ2-3
CASTKTLNPYTDTQYF
TGTGCCAGCACCAAAACCTTGAACCCATACACAGATACGCAGTATTTT
>TRBV2|NA|NA|TRBJ2-7
CASSTRGGQYF
TGTGCCAGCAGTACGCGTGGGGGGCAGTACTTC
>TRBV11-2|NA|TRBD1|TRBJ2-1
CASSLGSGTGGNEQFF
TGTGCCAGCAGCTTAGGGAGCGGGACAGGGGGTAATGAGCAGTTCTTC
>TRBV27|NA|NA|TRBJ2-7
CASSLNRGYF
TGTGCCAGCAGTTTAAATAGAGGGTACTTC
>TRBV14|once|NA|TRBJ2-3
CASSHQSTDTQYF
TGTGCCAGCAGCCACCAAAGCACAGATACGCAGTATTTT
>TRBV11-3|once|TRBD2|TRBJ2-1
CASSRSGSYNEQFF
TGTGCCAGCAGCCGCAGCGGGAGCTACAATGAGCAGTTCTTC
>TRBV28|many|NA|TRBJ1-6
CASSPGGGGNSPLHF
TGTGCCAGCAGCCCGGGGGGAGGGGGTAATTCACCCCTCCACTTT
>TRBV20-1|few|NA|TRBJ2-3
CSAPRPDTQYF
TGCAGTGCCCCTCGGCCGGATACGCAGTATTTT